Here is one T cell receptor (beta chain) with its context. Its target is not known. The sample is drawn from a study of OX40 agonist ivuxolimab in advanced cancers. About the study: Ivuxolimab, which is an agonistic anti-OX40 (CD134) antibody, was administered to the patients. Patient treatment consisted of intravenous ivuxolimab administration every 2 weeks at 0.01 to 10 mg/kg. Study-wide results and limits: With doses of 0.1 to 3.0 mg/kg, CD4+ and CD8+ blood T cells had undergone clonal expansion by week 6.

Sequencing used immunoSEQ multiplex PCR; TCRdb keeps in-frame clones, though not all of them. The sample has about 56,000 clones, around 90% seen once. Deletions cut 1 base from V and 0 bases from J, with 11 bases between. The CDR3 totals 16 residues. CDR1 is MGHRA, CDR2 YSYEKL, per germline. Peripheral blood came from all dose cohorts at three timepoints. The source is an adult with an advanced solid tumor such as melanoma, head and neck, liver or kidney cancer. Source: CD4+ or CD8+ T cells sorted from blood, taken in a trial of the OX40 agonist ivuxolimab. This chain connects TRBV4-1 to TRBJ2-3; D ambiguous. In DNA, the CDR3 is TGCGCCAGCAGCCAAGCGAGCCACCAGAGCACAGATACGCAGTATTTT. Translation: CASSQASHQSTDTQYF.